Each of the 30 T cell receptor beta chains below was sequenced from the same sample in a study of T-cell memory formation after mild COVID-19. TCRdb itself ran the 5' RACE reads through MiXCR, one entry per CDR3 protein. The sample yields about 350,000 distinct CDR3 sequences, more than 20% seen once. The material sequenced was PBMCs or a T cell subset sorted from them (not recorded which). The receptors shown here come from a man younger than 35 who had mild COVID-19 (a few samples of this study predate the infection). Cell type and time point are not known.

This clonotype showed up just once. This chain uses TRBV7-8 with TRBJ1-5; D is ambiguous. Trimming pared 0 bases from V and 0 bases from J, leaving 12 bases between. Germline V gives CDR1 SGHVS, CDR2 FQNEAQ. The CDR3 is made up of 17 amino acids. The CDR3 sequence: CASSLASGGYSNQPQHF. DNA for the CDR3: TGTGCCAGCAGCTTAGCATCGGGTGGATATAGCAATCAGCCCCAGCATTTT.

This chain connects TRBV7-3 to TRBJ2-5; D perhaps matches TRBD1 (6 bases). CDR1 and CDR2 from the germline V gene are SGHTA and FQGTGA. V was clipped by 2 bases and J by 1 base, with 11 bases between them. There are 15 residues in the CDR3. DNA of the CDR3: TGTGCCAGCAGCTTATTCAGGGGTAGCCAAGAGACCCAGTACTTC. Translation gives CASSLFRGSQETQYF.

In DNA, the CDR3 is TGCAGCGTCGCCAGGGGGCTCAATGAGCAGTTCTTC. Translation gives CSVARGLNEQFF. J is TRBJ2-1 and V is TRBV29-1; TRBD1 agrees at 8 bases. The germline V gene encodes CDR1 SQVTM and CDR2 ANQGSEA. Trimming removed 6 bases from V and 6 bases from J; junction bases left unmatched: 4. There are 12 residues in the CDR3.

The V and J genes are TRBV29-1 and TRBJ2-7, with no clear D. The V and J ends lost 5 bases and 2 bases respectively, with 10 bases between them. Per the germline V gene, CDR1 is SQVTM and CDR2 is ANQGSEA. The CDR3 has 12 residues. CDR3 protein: CSVSGHTYEQYF. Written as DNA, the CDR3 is TGCAGCGTTTCTGGTCATACCTACGAGCAGTACTTC.

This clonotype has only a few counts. CDR3 residues: CASSSRGGSQPQHF. DNA of the CDR3: TGTGCCAGCAGCTCCCGGGGGGGAAGTCAGCCCCAGCATTTT. The genes are TRBV7-2 and TRBJ1-5; maybe TRBD1 (5 bases). This CDR3 is 14 amino acids long. V was trimmed by 4 bases and J by 6 bases, leaving 13 bases between them. Germline V gene lookup returns CDR1 SGHTA and CDR2 FQGNSA.

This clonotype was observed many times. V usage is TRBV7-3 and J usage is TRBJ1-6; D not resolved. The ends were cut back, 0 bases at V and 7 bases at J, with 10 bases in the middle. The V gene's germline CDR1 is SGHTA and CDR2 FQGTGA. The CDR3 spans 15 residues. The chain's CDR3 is CASSLTPPGNSPLHF. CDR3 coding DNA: TGTGCCAGCAGCTTAACTCCTCCGGGGAATTCACCCCTCCACTTT.

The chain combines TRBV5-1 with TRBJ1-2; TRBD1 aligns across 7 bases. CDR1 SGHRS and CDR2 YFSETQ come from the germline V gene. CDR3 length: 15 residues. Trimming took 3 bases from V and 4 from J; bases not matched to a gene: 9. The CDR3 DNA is TGCGCCAGCAGCTCGATGGGGACAGCGACCTATGGCTACACCTTC. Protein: CASSSMGTATYGYTF.

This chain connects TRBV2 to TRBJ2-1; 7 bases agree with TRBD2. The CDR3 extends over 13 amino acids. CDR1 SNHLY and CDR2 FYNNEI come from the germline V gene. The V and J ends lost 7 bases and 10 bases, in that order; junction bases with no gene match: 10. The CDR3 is CASISSPGLEQFF. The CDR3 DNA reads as TGTGCCAGCATCTCTTCCCCGGGACTAGAGCAGTTCTTC.

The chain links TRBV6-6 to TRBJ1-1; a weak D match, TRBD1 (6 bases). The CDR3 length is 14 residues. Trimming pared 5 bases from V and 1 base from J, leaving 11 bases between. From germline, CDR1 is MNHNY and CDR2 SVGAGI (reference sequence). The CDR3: CASSPGTPNTEAFF. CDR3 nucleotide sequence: TGTGCCAGCAGTCCCGGGACACCGAACACTGAAGCTTTCTTT.

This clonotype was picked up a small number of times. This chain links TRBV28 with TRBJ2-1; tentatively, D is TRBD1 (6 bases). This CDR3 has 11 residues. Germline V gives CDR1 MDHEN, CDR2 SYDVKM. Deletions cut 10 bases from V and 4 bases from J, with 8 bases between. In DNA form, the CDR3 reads TGTGCCACCGGACAGTACAATGAGCAGTTCTTC. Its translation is CATGQYNEQFF. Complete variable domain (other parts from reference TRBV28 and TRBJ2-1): DVKVTQSSRYLVKRTGEKVFLECVQDMDHENMFWYRQDPGLGLRLIYFSYDVKMKEKGDIPEGYSVSREKKERFSLILESASTNQTSMYLCATGQYNEQFFGPGTRLTVL.

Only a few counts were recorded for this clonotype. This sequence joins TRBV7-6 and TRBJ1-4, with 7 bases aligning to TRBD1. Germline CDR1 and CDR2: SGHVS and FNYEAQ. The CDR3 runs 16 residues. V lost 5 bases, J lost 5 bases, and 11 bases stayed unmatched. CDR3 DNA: TGTGCCAGCAGCCGGAACTCGGGACAGCAAAATGAAAAACTGTTTTTT. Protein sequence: CASSRNSGQQNEKLFF. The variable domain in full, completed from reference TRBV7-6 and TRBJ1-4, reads GAGVSQSPRYKVTKRGQDVALRCDPISGHVSLYWYRQALGQGPEFLTYFNYEAQQDKSGLPNDRFSAERPEGSISTLTIQRTEQRDSAMYRCASSRNSGQQNEKLFFGSGTQLSVL.

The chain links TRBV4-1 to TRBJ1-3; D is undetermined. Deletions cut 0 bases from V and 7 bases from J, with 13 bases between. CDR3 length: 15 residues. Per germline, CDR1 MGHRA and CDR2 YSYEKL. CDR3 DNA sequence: TGCGCCAGCAGCCAAGATATTGGCCGAGGGAACACCATATATTTT. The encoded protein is CASSQDIGRGNTIYF.

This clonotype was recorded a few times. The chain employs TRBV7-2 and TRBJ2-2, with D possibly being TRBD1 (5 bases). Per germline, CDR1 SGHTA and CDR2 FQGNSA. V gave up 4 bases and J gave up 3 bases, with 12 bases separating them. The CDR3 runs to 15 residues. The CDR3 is CASSYRVGDTGELFF. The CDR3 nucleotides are TGTGCCAGCAGCTACCGGGTAGGGGACACCGGGGAGCTGTTTTTT.

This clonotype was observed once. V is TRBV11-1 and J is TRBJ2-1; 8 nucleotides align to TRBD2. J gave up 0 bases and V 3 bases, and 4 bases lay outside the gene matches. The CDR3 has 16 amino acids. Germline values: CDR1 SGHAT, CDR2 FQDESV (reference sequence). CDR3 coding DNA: TGTGCCAGCAGCTTCGGGGCGGGGGGCTCCTACAATGAGCAGTTCTTC. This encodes CASSFGAGGSYNEQFF.

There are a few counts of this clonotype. This chain's CDR3 is CATSRGGRRFGELFF. The CDR3 DNA sequence: TGTGCCACCAGCAGAGGTGGTAGGCGGTTCGGGGAGCTGTTTTTT. The gene calls are TRBV15 and TRBJ2-2; no definite D call. The CDR3 is 15 residues long. Per the germline V gene, CDR1 is LNHNV and CDR2 is YYDKDF (reference sequence). The ends were cut back, 1 base at V and 7 bases at J, with 13 bases in the middle.

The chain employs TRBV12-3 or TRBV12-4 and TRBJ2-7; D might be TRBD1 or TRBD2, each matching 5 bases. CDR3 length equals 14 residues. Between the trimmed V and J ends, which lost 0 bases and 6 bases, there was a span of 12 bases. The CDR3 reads CASSLAGVPVEQYF. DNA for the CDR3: TGTGCCAGCAGTTTAGCGGGGGTACCGGTCGAGCAGTACTTC.

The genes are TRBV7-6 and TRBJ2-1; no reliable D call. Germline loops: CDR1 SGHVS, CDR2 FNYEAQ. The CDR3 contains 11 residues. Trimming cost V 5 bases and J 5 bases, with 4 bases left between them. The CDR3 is CASSINNEQFF. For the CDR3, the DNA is TGTGCCAGCAGCATCAACAATGAGCAGTTCTTC.

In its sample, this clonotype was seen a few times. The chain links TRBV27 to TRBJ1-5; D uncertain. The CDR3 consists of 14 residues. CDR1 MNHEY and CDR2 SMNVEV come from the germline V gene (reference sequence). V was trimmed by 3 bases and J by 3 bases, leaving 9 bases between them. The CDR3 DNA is TGTGCCAGCAGTTTTCGGCGAGTCAATCAGCCCCAGCATTTT. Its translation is CASSFRRVNQPQHF.

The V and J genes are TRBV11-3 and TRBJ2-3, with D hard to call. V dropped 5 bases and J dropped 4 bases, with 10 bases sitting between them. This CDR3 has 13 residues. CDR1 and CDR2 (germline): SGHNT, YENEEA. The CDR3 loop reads CASSVGLADTQYF. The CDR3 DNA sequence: TGTGCCAGCAGCGTTGGGCTGGCAGATACGCAGTATTTT.

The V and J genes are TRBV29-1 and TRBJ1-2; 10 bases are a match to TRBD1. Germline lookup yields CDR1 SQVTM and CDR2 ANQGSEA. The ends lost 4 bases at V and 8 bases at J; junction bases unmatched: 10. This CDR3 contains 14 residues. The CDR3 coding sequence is TGCAGCGTTGGAGACTACCGGACAGGGGGAGGCTACACCTTC. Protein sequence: CSVGDYRTGGGYTF.

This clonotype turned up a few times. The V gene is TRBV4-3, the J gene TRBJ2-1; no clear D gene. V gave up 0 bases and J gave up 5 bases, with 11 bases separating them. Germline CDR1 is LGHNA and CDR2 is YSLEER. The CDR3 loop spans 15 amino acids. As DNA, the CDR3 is TGCGCCAGCAGCCAAGAGGCTAGGCCCAACAATGAGCAGTTCTTC. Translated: CASSQEARPNNEQFF.

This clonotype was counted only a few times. As DNA, the CDR3 is TGTGCCAGCAGCTTATGGGAGGGACAGGGGAACACTGAAGCTTTCTTT. It specifies CASSLWEGQGNTEAFF. This chain uses TRBV7-2 with TRBJ1-1; 9 bases line up with TRBD1. The germline V gene encodes CDR1 SGHTA and CDR2 FQGNSA. CDR3 length: 16 residues. With 2 bases clipped from V and 1 base from J, the junction kept 5 bases outside the gene matches. The complete variable domain, with remaining parts taken from reference TRBV7-2 and TRBJ1-1, reads GAGVSQSPSNKVTEKGKDVELRCDPISGHTALYWYRQSLGQGLEFLIYFQGNSAPDKSGLPSDRFSAERTGGSVSTLTIQRTQQEDSAVYLCASSLWEGQGNTEAFFGQGTRLTVV.

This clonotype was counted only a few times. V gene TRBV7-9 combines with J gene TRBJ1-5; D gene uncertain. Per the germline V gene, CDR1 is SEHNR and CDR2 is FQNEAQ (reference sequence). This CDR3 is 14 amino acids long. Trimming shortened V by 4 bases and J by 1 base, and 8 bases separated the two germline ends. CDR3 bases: TGTGCCAGCAGCTCGTTGGTAAGCAATCAGCCCCAGCATTTT. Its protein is CASSSLVSNQPQHF.

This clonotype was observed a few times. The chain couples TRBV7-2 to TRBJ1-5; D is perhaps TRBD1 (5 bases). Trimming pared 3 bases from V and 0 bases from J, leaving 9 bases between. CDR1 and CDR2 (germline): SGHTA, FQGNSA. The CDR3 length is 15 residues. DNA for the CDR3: TGTGCCAGCAGCTTCTCACAGGATAGCAATCAGCCCCAGCATTTT. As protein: CASSFSQDSNQPQHF. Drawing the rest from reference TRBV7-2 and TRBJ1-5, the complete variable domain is GAGVSQSPSNKVTEKGKDVELRCDPISGHTALYWYRQSLGQGLEFLIYFQGNSAPDKSGLPSDRFSAERTGGSVSTLTIQRTQQEDSAVYLCASSFSQDSNQPQHFGDGTRLSIL.

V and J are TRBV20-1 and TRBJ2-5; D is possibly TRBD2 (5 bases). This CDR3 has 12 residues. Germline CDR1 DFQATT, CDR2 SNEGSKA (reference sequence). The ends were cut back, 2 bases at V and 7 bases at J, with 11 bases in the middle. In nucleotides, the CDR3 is TGCAGTGCTAGACTAGTCGGAGGGACCCAGTACTTC. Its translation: CSARLVGGTQYF.

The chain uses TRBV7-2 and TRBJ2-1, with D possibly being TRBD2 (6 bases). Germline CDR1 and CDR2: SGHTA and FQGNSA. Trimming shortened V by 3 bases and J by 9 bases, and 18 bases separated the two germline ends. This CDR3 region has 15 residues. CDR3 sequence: CASSLGVRVGSEQFF. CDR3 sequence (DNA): TGTGCCAGCAGCTTGGGTGTGCGGGTCGGGAGTGAGCAGTTCTTC.

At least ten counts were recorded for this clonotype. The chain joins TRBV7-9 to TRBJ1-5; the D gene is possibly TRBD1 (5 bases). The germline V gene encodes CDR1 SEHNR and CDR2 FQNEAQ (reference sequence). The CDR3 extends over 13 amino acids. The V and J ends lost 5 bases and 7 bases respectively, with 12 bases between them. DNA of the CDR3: TGTGCCAGCAGCCCGCAGGGAGGCCAGCCCCAGCATTTT. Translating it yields CASSPQGGQPQHF.

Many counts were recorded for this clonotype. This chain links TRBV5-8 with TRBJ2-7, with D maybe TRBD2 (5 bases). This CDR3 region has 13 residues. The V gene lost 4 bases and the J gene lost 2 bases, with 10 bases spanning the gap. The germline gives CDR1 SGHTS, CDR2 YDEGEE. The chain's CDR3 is CASSPPGAYEQYF. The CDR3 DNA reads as TGTGCCAGCAGCCCCCCCGGGGCCTACGAGCAGTACTTC.

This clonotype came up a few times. Here the CDR3 DNA reads TGCGCCAGCAGCTTCGGACAGGGGGTGTACAATGAGCAGTTCTTC. Protein sequence: CASSFGQGVYNEQFF. The chain combines TRBV5-1 with TRBJ2-1, with 10 nucleotides matching TRBD1. J lost 4 bases, V lost 2 bases, and 3 bases had no gene match. Germline CDR1 and CDR2: SGHRS and YFSETQ. This CDR3 region has 15 residues. The variable domain in full, completed from reference TRBV5-1 and TRBJ2-1, reads KAGVTQTPRYLIKTRGQQVTLSCSPISGHRSVSWYQQTPGQGLQFLFEYFSETQRNKGNFPGRFSGRQFSNSRSEMNVSTLELGDSALYLCASSFGQGVYNEQFFGPGTRLTVL.

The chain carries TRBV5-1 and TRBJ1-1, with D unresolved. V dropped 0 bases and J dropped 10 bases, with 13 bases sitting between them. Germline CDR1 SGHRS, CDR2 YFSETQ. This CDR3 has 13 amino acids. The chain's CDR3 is CASSLAGYVGAFF. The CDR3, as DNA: TGCGCCAGCAGCTTGGCAGGTTACGTGGGAGCTTTCTTT.